This passage covers 21 T cell receptor beta chains from one sample sequenced in a study of CD8 T cells in ankylosing spondylitis. TCRdb re-called the 5' RACE reads through MiXCR, storing one row per CDR3 protein. The table records some 200,000 distinct CDR3 sequences, around 13% of them present only once. Sample: blood, either unsorted or a sorted T cell fraction (not recorded which). The source of these receptors is a male donor with ankylosing spondylitis or in good health (not recorded which).

This clonotype has a handful of counts. The J gene is TRBJ2-7, the V gene TRBV4-1; 7 bases map to TRBD2. The V gene's germline CDR1 is MGHRA and CDR2 YSYEKL. V was pared by 0 bases and J by 0 bases, with 8 bases of the junction left unmatched. The CDR3 loop spans 17 amino acids. In DNA, the CDR3 is TGCGCCAGCAGCCAAGATCGGTTCGGGAGGCCCTCCTACGAGCAGTACTTC. Amino acids: CASSQDRFGRPSYEQYF.

This sequence joins TRBV29-1 and TRBJ2-1, with D perhaps matching TRBD1 (6 bases). The V gene's germline CDR1 is SQVTM and CDR2 ANQGSEA. With 8 bases removed from V and 6 bases from J, the gap between germline ends came to 17 bases. This CDR3 contains 13 residues. CDR3 sequence: CSTGGRGSNEQFF. CDR3 sequence (DNA): TGCAGCACCGGCGGCAGGGGAAGCAATGAGCAGTTCTTC.

The chain employs TRBV3-1 and TRBJ2-7, with D possibly TRBD2 on 5 matching bases. The CDR3 covers 15 residues. Germline V CDR1 and CDR2: LGHDT, YNNKEL (reference sequence). V lost 4 bases and J 0 bases, leaving 13 bases between the germline ends. This CDR3 is CASSPSRRSSYEQYF. CDR3 DNA sequence: TGTGCCAGCAGCCCCAGTCGGAGGAGCTCCTACGAGCAGTACTTC.

This clonotype was detected ten times or more. The chain uses TRBV12-3 or TRBV12-4 and TRBJ2-3; D is unclear. The length of the CDR3 is 14 residues. V was clipped by 5 bases and J by 1 base, with 10 bases between them. In nucleotides, the CDR3 is TGTGCCAGCAGTCTACTTACCGGCACAGATACGCAGTATTTT. This translates into CASSLLTGTDTQYF.

There are many counts of this clonotype. The rearrangement uses TRBV5-1 and TRBJ1-1; a possible D gene is TRBD1 (5 bases). V dropped 2 bases and J dropped 7 bases, with 15 bases sitting between them. Germline assignment: CDR1 SGHRS and CDR2 YFSETQ. The CDR3 is made up of 14 amino acids. In DNA, the CDR3 is TGCGCCAGCAGCTTCGCAGGGTGGGGGAGTGAAGCTTTCTTT. Protein: CASSFAGWGSEAFF. Full variable domain (rest looked up from reference TRBV5-1 and TRBJ1-1): KAGVTQTPRYLIKTRGQQVTLSCSPISGHRSVSWYQQTPGQGLQFLFEYFSETQRNKGNFPGRFSGRQFSNSRSEMNVSTLELGDSALYLCASSFAGWGSEAFFGQGTRLTVV.

This chain joins TRBV7-9 and TRBJ2-5, with D maybe TRBD2 (5 bases). Deletions cut 3 bases from V and 2 bases from J, with 10 bases between. Germline assignment: CDR1 SEHNR and CDR2 FQNEAQ (reference sequence). The CDR3 is 14 amino acids. The DNA for the CDR3 is TGTGCCAGCAGCTTTTCGGGGATACAAGAGACCCAGTACTTC. This translates into CASSFSGIQETQYF.

CDR3 bases: TGTGCCAGCAGCTTAGCCCGGGACGGTGGCTATGGCTACACCTTC. It is translated as CASSLARDGGYGYTF. The J gene is TRBJ1-2, the V gene TRBV7-9, with a weak D call TRBD1 (5 bases). Germline V gene data show CDR1 as SEHNR and CDR2 as FQNEAQ (reference sequence). The V and J ends lost 0 bases and 4 bases respectively, with 12 bases between them. The CDR3 spans 15 residues.

The rearrangement links TRBV28 to TRBJ1-5; D gene unclear. Germline V gives CDR1 MDHEN, CDR2 SYDVKM. V lost 2 bases, J lost 4 bases, and 9 bases lay in between. This CDR3 spans 14 amino acids. The CDR3 here is CASSLPGGNQPQHF. Here the CDR3 DNA reads TGTGCCAGCAGTTTACCAGGAGGGAATCAGCCCCAGCATTTT.

The table lists this clonotype with a few counts. The chain is built from TRBV5-1 and TRBJ2-1; 12 nucleotides agree with TRBD2. Germline loops: CDR1 SGHRS, CDR2 YFSETQ. The V gene end was trimmed by 0 bases and the J gene end by 8 bases; junction bases not matched to a gene: 3. This CDR3 has 15 amino acids. The CDR3 bases are TGCGCCAGCAGCTTGGTGGCTAGCGGGGGGGATGAGCAGTTCTTC. Protein product: CASSLVASGGDEQFF.

The chain carries TRBV24-1 and TRBJ1-1; D unresolved. V shed 4 bases and J shed 8 bases, with 13 bases lying between them. The CDR3 length is 13 residues. Germline assignment: CDR1 KGHDR and CDR2 SFDVKD. The DNA for the CDR3 is TGTGCCACCAGTGAGGTAGGGCGGCAGGAAGCTTTCTTT. This codes for CATSEVGRQEAFF.

The rearrangement links TRBV5-6 to TRBJ2-7, with 7 bases that match TRBD1. This CDR3 contains 16 residues. V was pared by 1 base and J by 5 bases, with 12 bases of the junction left unmatched. Germline V gives CDR1 SGHDT, CDR2 YYEEEE. CDR3 protein: CASSLLLQGIRDEQYF. CDR3 in DNA: TGTGCCAGCAGCTTGCTGTTACAGGGGATCAGGGACGAGCAGTACTTC.

This clonotype has a handful of counts. The rearrangement uses TRBV20-1 and TRBJ1-1; D uncertain. Germline CDR1 reads DFQATT; CDR2 reads SNEGSKA (reference sequence). Trimming cost V 5 bases and J 2 bases, with 12 bases left between them. The CDR3 sequence is 13 residues long. Written as DNA, the CDR3 is TGCAGTGCTCCACTAACCCCTAACACTGAAGCTTTCTTT. This translates into CSAPLTPNTEAFF.

In its sample, this clonotype was seen a few times. The J gene is TRBJ2-6, the V gene TRBV11-2; D uncertain. The CDR3 is made up of 16 amino acids. Germline CDR1 reads SGHAT; CDR2 reads FQNNGV. Trimming removed 5 bases from V and 7 bases from J, with 18 bases in between. The CDR3 nucleotides read TGTGCCAGCAGCAGTGACGGGCGGATAGGAGCCAACGTCCTGACTTTC. This translates into CASSSDGRIGANVLTF.

This clonotype was observed a few times. This rearrangement joins TRBV20-1 to TRBJ2-4, with TRBD2 matching 9 bases. Germline loops: CDR1 DFQATT, CDR2 SNEGSKA (reference sequence). This CDR3 region has 19 residues. J lost 6 bases, V lost 0 bases, and 18 bases had no gene match. The CDR3 nucleotides are TGCAGTGCTAGAGATGGAGGAGAGGCGGGAGGGCCCTCCGGAAACATTCAGTACTTC. Translated: CSARDGGEAGGPSGNIQYF.

This clonotype was seen a few times. CDR3 sequence (DNA): TGCGCCAGCAGCCAAGAGGCCCAGGGAGGCTCACCCCTCCACTTT. Amino acids: CASSQEAQGGSPLHF. This chain connects TRBV4-1 to TRBJ1-6; maybe TRBD1 (5 bases). Per the germline V gene, CDR1 is MGHRA and CDR2 is YSYEKL. The CDR3 is 15 amino acids. Trimming pared 0 bases from V and 10 bases from J, leaving 13 bases between.

This clonotype has more than one count but fewer than ten. This rearrangement joins TRBV5-1 to TRBJ2-1, with 12 nucleotides matching TRBD2. The trim removed 2 bases at V and 8 bases at J, leaving 5 bases unmatched. CDR3 size: 15 residues. The germline CDR1 and CDR2 sequences are SGHRS and YFSETQ. In DNA form, the CDR3 reads TGCGCCAGCAGCTTTTTGACTAGCGGGGGCGATGAGCAGTTCTTC. This gives the protein CASSFLTSGGDEQFF.

This clonotype was counted a few times. This chain links TRBV20-1 with TRBJ1-5; possibly TRBD1 for D (5 bases). This CDR3 comprises 15 residues. V lost 6 bases and J lost 6, with 21 bases in between. The germline CDR1 and CDR2 sequences are DFQATT and SNEGSKA (reference sequence). This chain's CDR3 is CSAIQWGVLGQPQHF. The DNA of the CDR3 is TGCAGTGCCATCCAGTGGGGGGTGCTTGGTCAGCCCCAGCATTTT.

The genes are TRBV7-2 and TRBJ2-1; D not resolved. The CDR3 is 15 amino acids. The ends were cut back, 2 bases at V and 0 bases at J, with 8 bases in the middle. Germline CDR1 SGHTA, CDR2 FQGNSA. The CDR3 DNA is TGTGCCAGCAGCTTAATAGCAAGCTCCTACAATGAGCAGTTCTTC. Its protein product is CASSLIASSYNEQFF.

V usage is TRBV7-6 and J usage is TRBJ2-5; D not resolved. Germline lookup yields CDR1 SGHVS and CDR2 FNYEAQ. Trimming cost V 5 bases and J 5 bases, with 12 bases left between them. This CDR3 is built from 13 residues. The CDR3 is CASSPLDAETQYF. As DNA, the CDR3 is TGTGCCAGCAGCCCGCTCGATGCCGAGACCCAGTACTTC.

As DNA, the CDR3 is TGCAGTGCTCCTACTAGCGGGGGGATTGATAGCACAGATACGCAGTATTTT. It yields the protein CSAPTSGGIDSTDTQYF. The rearrangement joins TRBV20-1 to TRBJ2-3; 12 nucleotides agree with TRBD2. From germline, CDR1 is DFQATT and CDR2 SNEGSKA (reference sequence). The CDR3 runs to 17 residues. V gave up 5 bases and J gave up 0 bases; unmatched junction bases: 9.

This clonotype was seen only a few times. The chain couples TRBV7-8 to TRBJ1-1; 7 bases align to TRBD1. Losses at the gene ends were 5 bases for V and 1 base for J; bases not matched to a gene: 7. Germline V gene lookup returns CDR1 SGHVS and CDR2 FQNEAQ. The CDR3 contains 15 residues. The CDR3 sequence: CASSTPDRENTEAFF. The CDR3 coding sequence is TGTGCCAGCAGCACTCCTGACAGGGAGAACACTGAAGCTTTCTTT.